This entry concerns a single TCR beta chain. What it recognizes is unknown. Germline CDR1 and CDR2: MGHRA and YSYEKL. The junction had 13 bases not matched to a gene; V was cut back by 3 bases and J by 6 bases. The CDR3 runs 16 residues. These data come from a study of cytomegalovirus exposure and HLA in healthy donors. Both 60 Vbeta primers and 13 Jbeta primers went into the PCR. Profiled with immunoSEQ multiplex PCR; TCRdb holds only in-frame clones, not every one. The data show fewer than 100,000 clones, and the top ten clones hold 3.8%. Study outcomes and limitations: Diagnosis of cytomegalovirus status made by the classifier reportedly showed high specificity and sensitivity. Presence/absence analysis assumed near-uniform sequencing depth across donors. A later analysis associated about 18,000 TCR beta sequences with HLA alleles at a 0.05 false discovery rate.

The receptor's source is a man younger than 30 in good health and CMV-seropositive. The chain combines TRBV4-1 with TRBJ1-1, with 7 bases aligning to TRBD1. The sequenced sample was PBMCs. The CDR3 coding sequence is TGCGCCAGCAGCCATCCTCCGACAGGGAATACGGCTGAAGCTTTCTTT. It is translated as CASSHPPTGNTAEAFF.